Following are 11 T cell receptor beta chains from one sample sequenced in a study of T-cell reconstitution after alpha-beta-depleted transplantation in children. The library targeted TCRbeta and was prepared with unique molecular identifiers. TCRdb passed the PCR reads through MiXCR, listing each CDR3 protein once. The repertoire includes about 250,000 distinct CDR3 sequences, roughly a quarter of them detected once, and about 5% sits in the top ten. The sample here was PBMCs, mostly from graft donor cells, taken 360 days after TCRalphabeta/CD19-depleted stem cell transplant. These receptors were taken from a female patient between 2 and 10 years old who had a stem cell transplant for congenital amegakaryocytic thrombocytopenia, so the T cells may come from the graft donor.

CDR3 in amino acids: CATSRGVAAEAFF. Here the CDR3 DNA reads TGTGCCACCAGCAGAGGGGTAGCGGCCGAAGCTTTCTTT. The chain links TRBV15 to TRBJ1-1; D not resolved. The CDR3 spans 13 residues. Germline V gene sequence: CDR1 LNHNV, CDR2 YYDKDF (reference sequence). The V end lost 1 base, the J end lost 8 bases, and 11 bases lay between the germline ends.

Only a few counts were recorded for this clonotype. The gene calls are TRBV7-2 and TRBJ1-1, with D tentatively TRBD1 (5 bases). The CDR3 loop spans 14 amino acids. Germline V CDR1 and CDR2: SGHTA, FQGNSA. The V end was cut by 0 bases, the J end by 11 bases, with 16 bases between. CDR3 amino acids: CASSLAGWGPGAFF. CDR3 in DNA: TGTGCCAGCAGCTTAGCGGGTTGGGGACCGGGGGCTTTCTTT.

At least ten counts were recorded for this clonotype. The V call is TRBV12-3 or TRBV12-4, the J call TRBJ1-6, with D unclear. V lost 7 bases, J lost 8 bases, and 9 bases lay in between. The CDR3 has 12 amino acids. The CDR3 DNA is TGTGCCAGCAAGTGGAGGGATTCACCCCTCCACTTT. Translating it yields CASKWRDSPLHF.

The table lists this clonotype with a few counts. This CDR3 is CATSRDPVSYGYTF. For the CDR3, the DNA is TGTGCCACCAGCAGAGATCCCGTGAGCTATGGCTACACCTTC. The rearrangement joins TRBV15 to TRBJ1-2; D gene uncertain. The CDR3 loop spans 14 amino acids. Trimming pared 0 bases from V and 4 bases from J, leaving 9 bases between. CDR1 and CDR2 (germline): LNHNV, YYDKDF (reference sequence). Full variable domain (missing parts from reference TRBV15 and TRBJ1-2): DAMVIQNPRYQVTQFGKPVTLSCSQTLNHNVMYWYQQKSSQAPKLLFHYYDKDFNNEADTPDNFQSRRPNTSFCFLDIRSPGLGDTAMYLCATSRDPVSYGYTFGSGTRLTVV.

The chain employs TRBV11-2 and TRBJ2-7; D possibly corresponds to TRBD2 (5 bases). The CDR3 is 21 residues long. V dropped 0 bases and J dropped 1 base, with 28 bases sitting between them. CDR1 SGHAT and CDR2 FQNNGV come from the germline V gene. The CDR3 DNA is TGTGCCAGCAGCTTAGAAGTTATGAGCGGAAGAGATGGGTGGGTTTCCTACGAGCAGTACTTC. It specifies CASSLEVMSGRDGWVSYEQYF.

This clonotype occurred a few times. The chain employs TRBV28 and TRBJ1-4; 7 positions agree with TRBD1. From germline, CDR1 is MDHEN and CDR2 SYDVKM. The CDR3 loop spans 15 amino acids. The trim removed 5 bases at V and 3 bases at J, leaving 6 bases unmatched. CDR3 residues: CASSGQAEANEKLFF. CDR3 coding DNA: TGTGCCAGCAGTGGACAGGCAGAGGCTAATGAAAAACTGTTTTTT. Drawing the rest from reference TRBV28 and TRBJ1-4, the complete variable domain is DVKVTQSSRYLVKRTGEKVFLECVQDMDHENMFWYRQDPGLGLRLIYFSYDVKMKEKGDIPEGYSVSREKKERFSLILESASTNQTSMYLCASSGQAEANEKLFFGSGTQLSVL.

This chain connects TRBV5-1 to TRBJ2-1, with D perhaps matching TRBD1 (5 bases). V lost 1 base to trimming and J lost 9 bases, with 14 bases between them. The CDR3 is 14 residues long. The germline V gene encodes CDR1 SGHRS and CDR2 YFSETQ. CDR3 nucleotide sequence: TGCGCCAGCAGCTTGTTAGGGGCGGAGAGTGAGCAGTTCTTC. It codes for CASSLLGAESEQFF. The variable domain in full, with the rest retrieved from reference TRBV5-1 and TRBJ2-1, is KAGVTQTPRYLIKTRGQQVTLSCSPISGHRSVSWYQQTPGQGLQFLFEYFSETQRNKGNFPGRFSGRQFSNSRSEMNVSTLELGDSALYLCASSLLGAESEQFFGPGTRLTVL.

The chain employs TRBV5-1 and TRBJ1-6; no definite D call. V was shortened by 0 bases and J by 10 bases, with 8 bases between the two germline ends. The length of the CDR3 is 13 residues. The germline V gene has CDR1 SGHRS and CDR2 YFSETQ. The CDR3 DNA sequence: TGCGCCAGCAGCTTGGCTTCCAGGTCACCCCTCCACTTT. This codes for CASSLASRSPLHF.

This clonotype was seen many times. The rearrangement links TRBV29-1 to TRBJ2-3; D remains ambiguous. Deletions cut 5 bases from V and 0 bases from J, with 12 bases between. Germline values: CDR1 SQVTM, CDR2 ANQGSEA. This CDR3 has 14 residues. The CDR3 sequence: CSVLGASSTDTQYF. The CDR3 region has the DNA TGCAGCGTTCTAGGAGCCTCTAGCACAGATACGCAGTATTTT.

This clonotype has a handful of counts. The chain joins TRBV15 to TRBJ2-1; possibly TRBD2 for D (6 bases). The length of the CDR3 is 15 residues. The ends were cut back, 1 base at V and 8 bases at J, with 15 bases in the middle. Germline V gene sequence: CDR1 LNHNV, CDR2 YYDKDF (reference sequence). The CDR3 DNA follows: TGTGCCACCAGCAGAGGGAGGGCTAGCATGGATGAGCAGTTCTTC. This codes for CATSRGRASMDEQFF.

At least ten counts were recorded for this clonotype. The chain employs TRBV6-4 and TRBJ2-2; tentatively, D is TRBD1 (6 bases). Germline loops: CDR1 MRHNA, CDR2 SNTAGT. V was cut by 6 bases and J by 4 bases, with 9 bases left in between. This CDR3 is 13 amino acids long. CDR3 region: CASRAGVTGELFF. The CDR3 DNA reads as TGTGCCAGCAGAGCAGGGGTCACCGGGGAGCTGTTTTTT.